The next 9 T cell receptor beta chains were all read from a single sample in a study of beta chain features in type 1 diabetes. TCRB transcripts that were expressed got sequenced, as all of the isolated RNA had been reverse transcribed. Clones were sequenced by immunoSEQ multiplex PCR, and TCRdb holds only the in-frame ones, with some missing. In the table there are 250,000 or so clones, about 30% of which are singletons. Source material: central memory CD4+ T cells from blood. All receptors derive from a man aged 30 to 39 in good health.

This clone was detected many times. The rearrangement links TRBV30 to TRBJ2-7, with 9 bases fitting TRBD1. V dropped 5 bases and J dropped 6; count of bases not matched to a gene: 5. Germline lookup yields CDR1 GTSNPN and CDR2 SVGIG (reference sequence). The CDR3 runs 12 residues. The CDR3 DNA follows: TGTGCCTGGGGGGGACAGGGCGGCGAGCAGTACTTC. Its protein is CAWGGQGGEQYF.

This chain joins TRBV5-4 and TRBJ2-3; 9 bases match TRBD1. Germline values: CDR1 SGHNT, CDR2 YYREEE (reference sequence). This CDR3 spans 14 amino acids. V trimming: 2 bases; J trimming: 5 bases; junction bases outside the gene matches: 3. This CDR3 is CASSFGTGQDTQYF. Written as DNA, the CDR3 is TGTGCCAGCAGCTTTGGGACAGGGCAAGATACGCAGTATTTT.

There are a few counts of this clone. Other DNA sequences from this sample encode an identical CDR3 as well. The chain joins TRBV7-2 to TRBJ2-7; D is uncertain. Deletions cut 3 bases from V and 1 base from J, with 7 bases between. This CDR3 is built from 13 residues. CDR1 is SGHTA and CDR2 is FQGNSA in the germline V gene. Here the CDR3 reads CASSFGRSYEQYF. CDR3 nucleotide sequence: TGTGCCAGCAGCTTTGGGCGTTCCTACGAGCAGTACTTC.

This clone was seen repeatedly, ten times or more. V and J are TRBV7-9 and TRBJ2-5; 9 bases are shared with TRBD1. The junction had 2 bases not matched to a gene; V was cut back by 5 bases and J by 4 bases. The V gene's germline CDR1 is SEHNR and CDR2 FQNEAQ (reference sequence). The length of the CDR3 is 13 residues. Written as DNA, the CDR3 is TGTGCCAGCAGCCGGGGACAGGGAGAGACCCAGTACTTC. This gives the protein CASSRGQGETQYF.

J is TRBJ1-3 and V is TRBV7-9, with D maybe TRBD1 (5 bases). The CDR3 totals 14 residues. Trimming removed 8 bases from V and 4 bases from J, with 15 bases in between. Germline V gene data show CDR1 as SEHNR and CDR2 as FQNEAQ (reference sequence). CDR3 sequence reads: CASGIGELGNTIYF. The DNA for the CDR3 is TGTGCCAGCGGAATAGGGGAACTCGGAAACACCATATATTTT. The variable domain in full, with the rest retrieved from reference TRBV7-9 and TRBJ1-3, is DTGVSQNPRHKITKRGQNVTFRCDPISEHNRLYWYRQTLGQGPEFLTYFQNEAQLEKSRLLSDRFSAERPKGSFSTLEIQRTEQGDSAMYLCASGIGELGNTIYFGEGSWLTVV.

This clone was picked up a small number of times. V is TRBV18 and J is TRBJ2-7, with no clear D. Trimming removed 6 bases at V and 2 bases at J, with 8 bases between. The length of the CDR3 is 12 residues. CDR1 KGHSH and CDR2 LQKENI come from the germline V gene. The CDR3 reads CASSPGPYEQYF. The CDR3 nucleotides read TGTGCCAGCTCCCCCGGACCCTACGAGCAGTACTTC.

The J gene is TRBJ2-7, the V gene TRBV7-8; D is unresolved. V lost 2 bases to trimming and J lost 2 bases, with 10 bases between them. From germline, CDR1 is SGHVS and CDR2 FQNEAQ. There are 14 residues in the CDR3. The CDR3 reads CASSLQTRTYEQYF. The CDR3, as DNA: TGTGCCAGCAGCTTACAGACCCGAACCTACGAGCAGTACTTC.

The CDR3 coding sequence is TGTGCCAGCAGCTTGACCCGAGGGAATGAGCAGTTCTTC. Protein: CASSLTRGNEQFF. The rearrangement joins TRBV5-6 to TRBJ2-1; TRBD2 is a possible D gene (5 bases). CDR1 is SGHDT, CDR2 YYEEEE, per germline. V gave up 1 base and J gave up 7 bases, with 9 bases separating them. This CDR3 contains 13 residues.

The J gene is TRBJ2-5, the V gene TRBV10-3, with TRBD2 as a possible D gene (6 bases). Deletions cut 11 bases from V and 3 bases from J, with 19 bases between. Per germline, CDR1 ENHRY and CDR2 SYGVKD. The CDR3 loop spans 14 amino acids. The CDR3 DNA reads TGTGCCGCCTCCTCCGGGGAGGCGAAAGAGACCCAGTACTTC. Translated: CAASSGEAKETQYF.